This is a list of T cell receptor beta chains from one sample in a study of T cell repertoires in cytomegalovirus infection. For these TCRs, the target antigens are not known. MiXCR, applied by TCRdb to the reads, yields one record per CDR3 protein. The sample lists around 500,000 distinct CDR3 sequences; 40% to 50% were seen once. The source material was cultured PBMCs, sampled from culture after CMV antigen stimulation. These TCRs come from a human donor in good health (CMV status not recorded). Some clones in this sample may be carry-over from other donors' samples. CDR3s include the opening cysteine and the closing phenylalanine or tryptophan. The order of the fields is D gene, J gene, V gene, clone size, CDR3 DNA, CDR3 protein. D genes are given only for firm matches. Not every row has a clone size; where given, it reads once, few, many or a size class.

D gene: -; J gene: TRBJ1-2; V gene: TRBV12-3/TRBV12-4; clone size: -; CDR3 DNA: TGTGCCAGCAGCGCTCGATTCAGCTACTATGGCTACACCTTC; CDR3 protein: CASSARFSYYGYTF
D gene: -; J gene: TRBJ1-3; V gene: TRBV9; clone size: -; CDR3 DNA: TGTGCCAGCAGCGTAGAGGAGTACTCTGGAAACACCATATATTTT; CDR3 protein: CASSVEEYSGNTIYF
D gene: -; J gene: TRBJ2-3; V gene: TRBV19; clone size: once; CDR3 DNA: TGTGCCAGTACTCCGATGGGGGGAGATACGCAGTATTTT; CDR3 protein: CASTPMGGDTQYF
D gene: TRBD1; J gene: TRBJ1-5; V gene: TRBV27; clone size: -; CDR3 DNA: TGTGCCAGCATCTCCCGGGACAGGGTAAGGTATAGCAATCAGCCCCAGCATTTT; CDR3 protein: CASISRDRVRYSNQPQHF
D gene: -; J gene: TRBJ2-1; V gene: TRBV4-2; clone size: few; CDR3 DNA: TGTGCCAGCAGCCAAGTTGAGAACGGGGGCTATGAGCAGTTCTTC; CDR3 protein: CASSQVENGGYEQFF
D gene: TRBD2; J gene: TRBJ2-5; V gene: TRBV4-2; clone size: few; CDR3 DNA: TGTGCCAGCAGCCCCCGGACTAGCGGGGGCCAAACCCAAGAGACCCAGTACTTC; CDR3 protein: CASSPRTSGGQTQETQYF
D gene: -; J gene: TRBJ2-4; V gene: TRBV28; clone size: -; CDR3 DNA: TGTGCCAGCAAGGCGGAAGGGTCAAAAAACATTCAGTACTTC; CDR3 protein: CASKAEGSKNIQYF
D gene: TRBD1; J gene: TRBJ1-2; V gene: TRBV7-2; clone size: many; CDR3 DNA: TGTGCCAGCAGCTTCACACAGGGGGGCGGCTATGGCTACACCTTC; CDR3 protein: CASSFTQGGGYGYTF
D gene: TRBD2; J gene: TRBJ2-7; V gene: TRBV7-2; clone size: few; CDR3 DNA: TGTGCCAGCAGCTTCTGGGCTAGCGGCTCCTACGAGCAGTACTTC; CDR3 protein: CASSFWASGSYEQYF
D gene: -; J gene: TRBJ2-3; V gene: TRBV7-2; clone size: -; CDR3 DNA: TGTGTCAGCAGCCAAGGCGCAAGCACAGATACGCAGTATTTT; CDR3 protein: CVSSQGASTDTQYF
D gene: TRBD2; J gene: TRBJ2-1; V gene: TRBV7-8; clone size: many; CDR3 DNA: TGTGCCAGCACCCCCCTAGCGGGAGAAGGGGGGGGCTACAATGAGCAGTTCTTC; CDR3 protein: CASTPLAGEGGGYNEQFF
D gene: -; J gene: TRBJ2-1; V gene: TRBV20-1; clone size: -; CDR3 DNA: TGCAGTGCTAGTTACCAAGACCTCTACAATGAGCAGTTCTTC; CDR3 protein: CSASYQDLYNEQFF
D gene: TRBD2; J gene: TRBJ2-1; V gene: TRBV10-3; clone size: few; CDR3 DNA: TGTGCCATCAAAACTAGCGGGGGGCCTCACAATGAGCAGTTCTTC; CDR3 protein: CAIKTSGGPHNEQFF
D gene: -; J gene: TRBJ1-5; V gene: TRBV6-1; clone size: -; CDR3 DNA: TGTGCCAGCAGTGAAGCGGTAGACGGATACAATCAGCCCCAGCATTTT; CDR3 protein: CASSEAVDGYNQPQHF